This entry lists 26 T cell receptor beta chains sequenced from one sample in a study of cytomegalovirus exposure and HLA in healthy donors. PCR involved 60 Vbeta and 13 Jbeta primers. Assay used: immunoSEQ multiplex PCR; TCRdb lists only in-frame clones, some missing. Here the sample spans over 85,000 clones, roughly 80% being singletons. Sequenced: PBMCs. These receptors came from a man between 25 and 39 years old in good health and CMV-seropositive.

The sample holds a few counts of this clone. This chain links TRBV5-4 with TRBJ2-3; D perhaps matches TRBD2 (6 bases). Germline CDR1 and CDR2: SGHNT and YYREEE (reference sequence). Trimming stripped 3 bases from V and 6 bases from J, with 11 bases between. This CDR3 region has 13 residues. DNA of the CDR3: TGTGCCAGCAGCTCGACTAGTGGTGATACGCAGTATTTT. Translated: CASSSTSGDTQYF.

This chain connects TRBV7-9 to TRBJ1-2; D possibly corresponds to TRBD1 (5 bases). Germline values: CDR1 SEHNR, CDR2 FQNEAQ (reference sequence). Between the trimmed V and J ends, which lost 1 base and 6 bases, there was a span of 12 bases. This CDR3 comprises 14 residues. The CDR3 region is CASSLVGLTDGYTF. CDR3 nucleotides: TGTGCCAGCAGCTTAGTGGGTTTGACAGATGGCTACACCTTC.

V is TRBV5-1 and J is TRBJ2-7, with 12 positions matching TRBD1. J lost 3 bases, V lost 3 bases, and 4 bases had no gene match. The CDR3 has 15 amino acids. Germline V CDR1 and CDR2: SGHRS, YFSETQ. The CDR3 protein is CASSSGTGGLYEQYF. CDR3 nucleotide sequence: TGCGCCAGCAGCTCCGGGACAGGGGGCCTCTACGAGCAGTACTTC.

V and J are TRBV30 and TRBJ2-1, with D maybe TRBD2 (6 bases). CDR1 and CDR2 (germline): GTSNPN, SVGIG (reference sequence). Trimming removed 0 bases from V and 1 base from J, with 10 bases in between. The CDR3 runs to 15 residues. The CDR3 DNA reads as TGTGCCTGGAGTGTACCAGGGAGGTCCTACAATGAGCAGTTCTTC. Its translation is CAWSVPGRSYNEQFF.

V gene TRBV2 combines with J gene TRBJ2-7; 8 nucleotides agree with TRBD2. V lost 6 bases and J lost 8; bases outside the gene matches: 12. This CDR3 region has 14 residues. The germline CDR1 and CDR2 sequences are SNHLY and FYNNEI. CDR3 nucleotides: TGTGCCAGCAGCGCGGGGGGCCCTCTTACGAAGCAGTACTTC. This sequence encodes CASSAGGPLTKQYF.

This chain connects TRBV11-2 to TRBJ2-3, with unresolved D. In germline, CDR1 is SGHAT, CDR2 FQNNGV. Trimming stripped 1 base from V and 1 base from J, with 9 bases between. The CDR3 is 15 residues long. The DNA for the CDR3 is TGTGCCAGCAGCTTAGCCCGGGTGGGCACAGATACGCAGTATTTT. This sequence encodes CASSLARVGTDTQYF. Full variable domain (remainder filled in from reference TRBV11-2 and TRBJ2-3): EAGVAQSPRYKIIEKRQSVAFWCNPISGHATLYWYQQILGQGPKLLIQFQNNGVVDDSQLPKDRFSAERLKGVDSTLKIQPAKLEDSAVYLCASSLARVGTDTQYFGPGTRLTVL.

This clone is a singleton in its sample. The J gene is TRBJ1-1, the V gene TRBV7-2; D unclear. Trimming removed 6 bases from V and 3 bases from J, with 14 bases in between. The CDR3 sequence is 14 residues long. Germline CDR1 SGHTA, CDR2 FQGNSA. The CDR3 nucleotides are TGTGCCAGCAGTCGGAGGGCGGACGACACTGAAGCTTTCTTT. This translates into CASSRRADDTEAFF.

This clone was picked up a small number of times. The J gene is TRBJ2-1, the V gene TRBV5-1; 8 bases are a match to TRBD1. This CDR3 region has 14 residues. V was clipped by 1 base and J by 9 bases; unmatched bases: 6. The germline V gene has CDR1 SGHRS and CDR2 YFSETQ. This chain's CDR3 is CASSLTGGEGEQFF. CDR3 sequence (DNA): TGCGCCAGCAGCTTGACAGGGGGTGAAGGTGAGCAGTTCTTC.

The chain employs TRBV25-1 and TRBJ1-6, with 7 bases aligning to TRBD1. Germline V CDR1 and CDR2: MGHDK, SYGVNS. Trimming cost V 5 bases and J 5 bases; bases outside gene matches: 6. This CDR3 spans 15 amino acids. CDR3 amino acids: CASSPWDSHNSPLHF. For the CDR3, the DNA is TGTGCCAGCAGTCCCTGGGACAGCCATAATTCACCCCTCCACTTT.

CDR3 region: CASRQPMNTEAFF. DNA of the CDR3: TGTGCCAGTAGACAGCCCATGAACACTGAAGCTTTCTTT. The V call is TRBV6-5, the J call TRBJ1-1; a weak D match, TRBD1 (5 bases). This CDR3 is 13 amino acids long. The germline V gene has CDR1 MNHEY and CDR2 SVGAGI. The ends were cut back, 9 bases at V and 0 bases at J, with 11 bases in the middle.

This rearrangement joins TRBV13 to TRBJ1-1; a weak D match, TRBD1 (6 bases). The CDR3 is 14 residues long. V gave up 5 bases and J gave up 4 bases, with 14 bases separating them. Germline CDR1 PRHDT, CDR2 FYEKMQ (reference sequence). DNA for the CDR3: TGTGCCAGCAGCCACGGGGGGGGCACCACTGAAGCTTTCTTT. Amino acids: CASSHGGGTTEAFF.

This sequence joins TRBV4-2 and TRBJ2-5; 10 nucleotides line up with TRBD2. With 4 bases clipped from V and 3 bases from J, the junction kept 8 bases outside the gene matches. The length of the CDR3 is 16 residues. Germline CDR1 LGHNA, CDR2 YNFKEQ. DNA of the CDR3: TGTGCCAGCAGCCCTACTATAGCGGGGGGAAAAGAGACCCAGTACTTC. Its translation is CASSPTIAGGKETQYF.

This chain uses TRBV30 with TRBJ1-1; 12 bases match TRBD1. CDR1 is GTSNPN and CDR2 is SVGIG in the germline V gene (reference sequence). The CDR3 runs to 18 residues. V dropped 4 bases and J dropped 3; count of bases not matched to a gene: 15. Written as DNA, the CDR3 is TGTGCCTGGATAATCCTTAGTGGGACAGGGGGCCTTCACACTGAAGCTTTCTTT. Translating gives CAWIILSGTGGLHTEAFF.

The sample holds one count of this clone. This sequence joins TRBV7-9 and TRBJ2-7; 7 nucleotides match TRBD1. This CDR3 region has 13 residues. Germline-derived CDR1 and CDR2 are SEHNR and FQNEAQ (reference sequence). The ends lost 2 bases at V and 5 bases at J; junction bases unmatched: 3. The chain's CDR3 is CASSLRDRDEQYF. The CDR3, as DNA: TGTGCCAGCAGCTTAAGAGACAGGGACGAGCAGTACTTC. Full variable domain (rest looked up from reference TRBV7-9 and TRBJ2-7): DTGVSQNPRHKITKRGQNVTFRCDPISEHNRLYWYRQTLGQGPEFLTYFQNEAQLEKSRLLSDRFSAERPKGSFSTLEIQRTEQGDSAMYLCASSLRDRDEQYFGPGTRLTVT.

This clone was found once. V gene TRBV7-9 combines with J gene TRBJ2-2, with D perhaps matching TRBD2 (6 bases). This CDR3 is built from 15 residues. Trimming left V 7 bases short and J 2 bases short, with 14 bases between. CDR1 is SEHNR and CDR2 is FQNEAQ in the germline V gene (reference sequence). The CDR3 here is CASTPSGRNTGELFF. CDR3 DNA: TGTGCCAGCACCCCCTCCGGGAGAAACACCGGGGAGCTGTTTTTT. Full variable domain (rest looked up from reference TRBV7-9 and TRBJ2-2): DTGVSQNPRHKITKRGQNVTFRCDPISEHNRLYWYRQTLGQGPEFLTYFQNEAQLEKSRLLSDRFSAERPKGSFSTLEIQRTEQGDSAMYLCASTPSGRNTGELFFGEGSRLTVL.

This chain uses TRBV10-3 with TRBJ2-5; no definite D call. The DNA end is a closer match to TRBJ2-7, so the J assignment may be wrong. In germline, CDR1 is ENHRY, CDR2 SYGVKD. The CDR3 spans 17 residues. The CDR3, as DNA: TGTGCCATCAGTGAGTCGCGGCTTGCCCTGAGGTCCTACGAGCAGTACTTC. It is translated as CAISESRLALRSYEQYF.

The chain carries TRBV2 and TRBJ1-1; possible D gene TRBD1, 5 bases. Trimming left V 4 bases short and J 4 bases short, with 13 bases between. The length of the CDR3 is 14 residues. The germline V gene has CDR1 SNHLY and CDR2 FYNNEI. The CDR3 DNA is TGTGCCAGCAGTGTAAACCGAAGGGGCACTGAAGCTTTCTTT. Translating gives CASSVNRRGTEAFF.

This clone was seen a handful of times. CDR3 in amino acids: CASSQDPGQNTEAFF. The DNA for the CDR3 is TGCGCCAGCAGCCAAGATCCCGGACAGAACACTGAAGCTTTCTTT. The chain joins TRBV4-3 to TRBJ1-1; TRBD1 might be the D (5 bases). Germline V CDR1 and CDR2: LGHNA, YSLEER. Trimming took off 0 bases at V and 1 base at J, with 9 bases between the two ends. The CDR3 extends over 15 amino acids.

The chain joins TRBV27 to TRBJ2-1; no reliable D call. The germline V gene encodes CDR1 MNHEY and CDR2 SMNVEV (reference sequence). The CDR3 loop spans 14 amino acids. Trimming cost V 5 bases and J 0 bases, with 8 bases left between them. Here the CDR3 reads CASSELSSYNEQFF. The CDR3, as DNA: TGTGCCAGCAGTGAACTTAGCTCCTACAATGAGCAGTTCTTC.

For the CDR3, the DNA is TGTGCCATCAGTGAGTCGGCGGGGAATAATCAGCCCCAGCATTTT. Translating it yields CAISESAGNNQPQHF. The rearrangement joins TRBV10-3 to TRBJ1-5; no definite D call. Germline V gene data show CDR1 as ENHRY and CDR2 as SYGVKD. V lost 0 bases and J lost 4, with 10 bases in between. The CDR3 is 15 amino acids.

V and J are TRBV7-2 and TRBJ2-7; D is perhaps TRBD2 (5 bases). CDR1 and CDR2 (germline): SGHTA, FQGNSA. The CDR3 length is 15 residues. Trimming stripped 2 bases from V and 4 bases from J, with 15 bases between. CDR3 in amino acids: CASSLLFGVGYEQYF. DNA of the CDR3: TGTGCCAGCAGCTTACTATTCGGGGTAGGGTACGAGCAGTACTTC.

The chain carries TRBV5-6 and TRBJ2-3; D is unresolved. In germline, CDR1 is SGHDT, CDR2 YYEEEE. The CDR3 runs to 14 residues. V shed 1 base and J shed 3 bases, with 9 bases lying between them. CDR3 residues: CASSLWLETDTQYF. CDR3 nucleotides: TGTGCCAGCAGCTTGTGGCTAGAGACAGATACGCAGTATTTT.

This chain uses TRBV5-1 with TRBJ2-3, with 8 bases lining up with TRBD2. CDR1 and CDR2 from the germline V gene are SGHRS and YFSETQ. V shed 1 base, J shed 1 base, and the junction held 2 bases outside the gene matches. The CDR3 covers 15 residues. The CDR3 DNA reads TGCGCCAGCAGCTTGCATAGCGGGGGCACAGATACGCAGTATTTT. It yields the protein CASSLHSGGTDTQYF. Drawing the rest from reference TRBV5-1 and TRBJ2-3, the complete variable domain is KAGVTQTPRYLIKTRGQQVTLSCSPISGHRSVSWYQQTPGQGLQFLFEYFSETQRNKGNFPGRFSGRQFSNSRSEMNVSTLELGDSALYLCASSLHSGGTDTQYFGPGTRLTVL.

V and J are TRBV9 and TRBJ1-4, with TRBD1 as a possible D gene (5 bases). The V end was cut by 3 bases, the J end by 4 bases, with 10 bases between. The CDR3 covers 14 residues. Germline V CDR1 and CDR2: SGDLS, YYNGEE. The CDR3 sequence is CASSGGALNEKLFF. CDR3 nucleotide sequence: TGTGCCAGCAGCGGGGGCGCCCTTAATGAAAAACTGTTTTTT.

The CDR3 sequence is CASSPPAGADTQYF. CDR3 bases: TGTGCCAGCAGCCCACCCGCGGGAGCAGATACGCAGTATTTT. The chain recombines TRBV11-2 with TRBJ2-3; 7 positions agree with TRBD2. Germline V lookup: CDR1 SGHAT, CDR2 FQNNGV. The length of the CDR3 is 14 residues. The V and J ends lost 5 bases and 4 bases, in that order; junction bases with no gene match: 6.

The chain recombines TRBV7-3 with TRBJ2-3, with D perhaps TRBD2 (6 bases). CDR1 is SGHTA, CDR2 FQGTGA, per germline. CDR3 size: 15 residues. V was cut by 2 bases and J by 2 bases, with 11 bases left in between. The CDR3 nucleotides are TGTGCCAGCAGCTTAGGCGGGGCCACCACAGATACGCAGTATTTT. Encoded protein: CASSLGGATTDTQYF.